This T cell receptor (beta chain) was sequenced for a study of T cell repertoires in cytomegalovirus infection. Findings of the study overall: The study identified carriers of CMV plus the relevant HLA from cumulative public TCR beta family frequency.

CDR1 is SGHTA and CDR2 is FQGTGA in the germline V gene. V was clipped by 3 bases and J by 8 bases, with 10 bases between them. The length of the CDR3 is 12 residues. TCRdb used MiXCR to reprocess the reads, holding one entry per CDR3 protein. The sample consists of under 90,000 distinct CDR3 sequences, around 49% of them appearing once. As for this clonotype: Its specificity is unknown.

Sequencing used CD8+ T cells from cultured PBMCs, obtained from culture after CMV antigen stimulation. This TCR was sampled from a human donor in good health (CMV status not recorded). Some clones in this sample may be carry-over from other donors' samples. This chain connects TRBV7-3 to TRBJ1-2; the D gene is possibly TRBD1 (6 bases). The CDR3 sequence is CASSFQGRGYTF. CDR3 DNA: TGTGCCAGCAGCTTTCAGGGGCGCGGCTACACCTTC.